A single TCR beta chain is shown here with its context. Making TCR beta cDNA involved around 500 ng total RNA and a constant-region primer. Libraries covering TCR beta were generated through three nested multiplex PCR rounds (using a slightly modified ARM-PCR). The first two PCR rounds, roughly 9 cycles each, used TRBV1-TRBV30 forward primers and a C-beta reverse primer. One entry per CDR3 protein, called by TCRdb with MiXCR from the multiplex PCR reads. In the table there are fewer than 350,000 distinct CDR3 sequences, 65% of which are singletons. These data belong to a study of tumor-infiltrating lymphocytes in primary liver carcinoma. CDR3 length: 14 amino acids. Trimming shortened V by 5 bases and J by 5 bases, and 14 bases separated the two germline ends. CDR1 and CDR2 from the germline V gene are SGHVS and FQNEAQ. Unsorted whole blood yielded the blood RNA, and germline DNA was also extracted.

The sequenced material came from peripheral blood. The receptor was isolated from a man between 40 and 49 years old with primary liver carcinoma and hepatitis B virus infection. The chain uses TRBV7-8 and TRBJ2-3; no reliable D call. The CDR3 sequence is CASSAPTVIDTQYF. CDR3 sequence (DNA): TGTGCCAGCAGCGCCCCCACAGTGATAGATACGCAGTATTTT. The variable domain in full, with the rest retrieved from reference TRBV7-8 and TRBJ2-3, is GAGVSQSPRYKVAKRGQDVALRCDPISGHVSLFWYQQALGQGPEFLTYFQNEAQLDKSGLPSDRFFAERPEGSVSTLKIQRTQQEDSAVYLCASSAPTVIDTQYFGPGTRLTVL.